One sample yielded the 9 T cell receptor beta chains listed below, sequenced in a study of T cell responses to AZD1222 COVID-19 vaccine (dated by TCRdb to the early 2020s). Library preparation was by the immunoSEQ multiplex PCR assay. Drawn from immuneACCESS, this table holds only the in-frame rearrangements with V and J called that TCRdb kept. Clones are partly lost; checked studies trace under half to an unresolved V gene and leave the rest unexplained. Counted in this sample were 100,000 or so clones; about 88% of them appeared once. The ten largest clonotypes hold roughly a sixth of the sample. The time point label for this specimen denotes: baseline before first vaccination. The sample was peripheral blood, taken on day 0 of AZD1222 vaccination. These receptors came from an adult in good health.

V and J are TRBV25-1 and TRBJ2-2, with TRBD2 identical over 7 bases. The CDR3 length is 17 residues. Germline V gene data show CDR1 as MGHDK and CDR2 as SYGVNS. V lost 4 bases to trimming and J lost 1 base; unmatched junction nucleotides: 9. The CDR3 spells CASSASRDYLNTGELFF. DNA for the CDR3: TGTGCCAGCAGTGCGTCCCGGGACTACTTGAACACCGGGGAGCTGTTTTTT.

V gene TRBV28 combines with J gene TRBJ1-1; no clear D. This CDR3 comprises 13 residues. V lost 6 bases, J lost 0 bases, and 8 bases lay in between. Germline V lookup: CDR1 MDHEN, CDR2 SYDVKM. The CDR3 DNA is TGTGCCAGCAGCGATGGTCTGAACACTGAAGCTTTCTTT. Translated, it gives CASSDGLNTEAFF.

CDR3 in amino acids: CASSSKGRQDVYGYTF. The CDR3 DNA reads as TGTGCCAGTAGTTCCAAGGGCCGGCAGGATGTTTATGGCTACACCTTC. The chain joins TRBV19 to TRBJ1-2; D is ambiguous. The CDR3 spans 16 residues. Trimming took off 5 bases at V and 5 bases at J, with 21 bases between the two ends. CDR1 is LNHDA, CDR2 SQIVND, per germline (reference sequence). The complete variable domain, with remaining parts taken from reference TRBV19 and TRBJ1-2, reads DGGITQSPKYLFRKEGQNVTLSCEQNLNHDAMYWYRQDPGQGLRLIYYSQIVNDFQKGDIAEGYSVSREKKESFPLTVTSAQKNPTAFYLCASSSKGRQDVYGYTFGSGTRLTVV.

The V and J genes are TRBV6-6 and TRBJ2-2; D gene uncertain. The V gene lost 6 bases and the J gene lost 6 bases, with 11 bases spanning the gap. Germline V gene data show CDR1 as MNHNY and CDR2 as SVGAGI (reference sequence). The CDR3 sequence is 13 residues long. The chain's CDR3 is CASSTSGPGELFF. For the CDR3, the DNA is TGTGCCAGCAGCACGTCCGGCCCCGGGGAGCTGTTTTTT.

J is TRBJ1-2 and V is TRBV7-9, with D possibly being TRBD1 (6 bases). Between the trimmed V and J ends, which lost 2 bases and 4 bases, there was a span of 11 bases. CDR3 length equals 14 residues. Germline CDR1 and CDR2: SEHNR and FQNEAQ (reference sequence). CDR3 sequence: CASSLPSDSYGYTF. The CDR3 nucleotides are TGTGCCAGCAGCTTACCCTCGGACAGCTATGGCTACACCTTC.

This rearrangement joins TRBV14 to TRBJ2-3; D remains unclear. This CDR3 has 12 residues. V was cut by 4 bases and J by 1 base, with 3 bases left in between. Germline CDR1 and CDR2: SGHDN and FVKESK. DNA of the CDR3: TGTGCCAGCAGCCCCCGCACAGATACGCAGTATTTT. Its translation: CASSPRTDTQYF.

The rearrangement joins TRBV27 to TRBJ1-3; D might be TRBD1 (5 bases). Trimming pared 6 bases from V and 4 bases from J, leaving 10 bases between. This CDR3 is 13 amino acids long. Germline CDR1 and CDR2: MNHEY and SMNVEV (reference sequence). CDR3 residues: CASRQGVGNTIYF. Here the CDR3 DNA reads TGTGCCAGCAGGCAAGGGGTAGGAAACACCATATATTTT.

The rearrangement uses TRBV11-2 and TRBJ2-3; no clear D. This CDR3 has 15 residues. V was shortened by 0 bases and J by 4 bases, with 11 bases between the two germline ends. CDR1 and CDR2 from the germline V gene are SGHAT and FQNNGV. The CDR3 loop reads CASSLDRQFSDTQYF. The CDR3 DNA sequence: TGTGCCAGCAGCTTAGACCGGCAGTTTTCAGATACGCAGTATTTT.

As DNA, the CDR3 is TGTGCCAGCAGTGAACGGGCGGCCTTTAGCAATCAGCCCCAGCATTTT. It specifies CASSERAAFSNQPQHF. This chain connects TRBV2 to TRBJ1-5; no clear D gene. The CDR3 has 16 residues. The V end lost 2 bases, the J end lost 0 bases, and 11 bases lay between the germline ends. The germline V gene encodes CDR1 SNHLY and CDR2 FYNNEI.